One sample yielded the 20 T cell receptor beta chains listed below, sequenced in a study of cytomegalovirus exposure and HLA in healthy donors. The PCR employed 60 Vbeta primers together with 13 Jbeta primers. Libraries were prepared by immunoSEQ multiplex PCR; TCRdb keeps only in-frame clonotypes and omits some of them. Of 150,000 to 200,000 clones detected, over 75% appear once; the ten largest clones hold around 0.97%. Sequencing input: PBMCs. The source of these receptors is a woman between 45 and 60 years old in good health and CMV-seropositive.

This clone has a handful of counts. This chain joins TRBV6-5 and TRBJ1-2; 7 positions agree with TRBD1. Germline trimming cut 0 bases from V and 4 bases from J; bases unmatched to any gene: 8. Per germline, CDR1 MNHEY and CDR2 SVGAGI. The CDR3 covers 16 residues. CDR3 residues: CASSYSQTGLVYGYTF. In nucleotides, the CDR3 is TGTGCCAGCAGTTACTCCCAGACAGGGCTCGTCTATGGCTACACCTTC.

In this sample, this clone turned up once. This chain joins TRBV6-5 and TRBJ2-3, with 7 bases aligning to TRBD2. The CDR3 length is 15 residues. Germline-derived CDR1 and CDR2 are MNHEY and SVGAGI. Trimming took 2 bases from V and 5 from J; bases not matched to a gene: 7. The CDR3 bases are TGTGCCAGCAGTTACGCGGGGGTGGGGGGAGATACGCAGTATTTT. It codes for CASSYAGVGGDTQYF.

The V call is TRBV9, the J call TRBJ2-5; 7 positions match TRBD2. The CDR3 loop spans 13 amino acids. In germline, CDR1 is SGDLS, CDR2 YYNGEE. Losses at the gene ends were 0 bases for V and 5 bases for J; bases not matched to a gene: 1. CDR3 amino acids: CASSVDGRETQYF. CDR3 in DNA: TGTGCCAGCAGCGTAGACGGGAGGGAGACCCAGTACTTC. The full variable domain, with the rest looked up from reference TRBV9 and TRBJ2-5, is DSGVTQTPKHLITATGQRVTLRCSPRSGDLSVYWYQQSLDQGLQFLIQYYNGEERAKGNILERFSAQQFPDLHSELNLSSLELGDSALYFCASSVDGRETQYFGPGTRLLVL.

The V gene is TRBV9, the J gene TRBJ1-2; possibly TRBD1 for D (6 bases). The CDR3 loop spans 15 amino acids. Germline values: CDR1 SGDLS, CDR2 YYNGEE. V was pared by 0 bases and J by 4 bases, with 13 bases between. The CDR3 nucleotides are TGTGCCAGCAGCGTAGGAAATGGACAGAGCTATGGCTACACCTTC. Amino acids: CASSVGNGQSYGYTF.

Judged by abundance, this clone is medium-sized (0.01 to 0.1%). The rearrangement uses TRBV28 and TRBJ2-7; D unclear. V was pared by 3 bases and J by 5 bases, with 11 bases between. This CDR3 spans 13 amino acids. Germline values: CDR1 MDHEN, CDR2 SYDVKM. CDR3 sequence reads: CASSLPGLDEQYF. DNA of the CDR3: TGTGCCAGCAGTTTGCCCGGGTTAGACGAGCAGTACTTC. The full variable domain, with the rest looked up from reference TRBV28 and TRBJ2-7, is DVKVTQSSRYLVKRTGEKVFLECVQDMDHENMFWYRQDPGLGLRLIYFSYDVKMKEKGDIPEGYSVSREKKERFSLILESASTNQTSMYLCASSLPGLDEQYFGPGTRLTVT.

CDR3 in DNA: TGCGCCAGCAGCCAAGAGGCGGACAGGGGGGAGACCCAGTACTTC. This codes for CASSQEADRGETQYF. The chain is built from TRBV4-3 and TRBJ2-5; 10 bases are shared with TRBD1. The CDR3 runs to 15 residues. Trimming cost V 0 bases and J 5 bases; bases outside gene matches: 3. Germline CDR1 is LGHNA and CDR2 is YSLEER.

In its sample, this clone was seen a few times. The chain links TRBV19 to TRBJ1-1, with D possibly matching TRBD1 (6 bases). The CDR3 has 17 amino acids. Germline CDR1 reads LNHDA; CDR2 reads SQIVND (reference sequence). V was pared by 4 bases and J by 0 bases, with 18 bases between. CDR3 sequence reads: CASSTGDYASVNTEAFF. CDR3 DNA sequence: TGTGCCAGTAGTACAGGGGACTACGCTTCGGTGAACACTGAAGCTTTCTTT. Full variable domain (remainder filled in from reference TRBV19 and TRBJ1-1): DGGITQSPKYLFRKEGQNVTLSCEQNLNHDAMYWYRQDPGQGLRLIYYSQIVNDFQKGDIAEGYSVSREKKESFPLTVTSAQKNPTAFYLCASSTGDYASVNTEAFFGQGTRLTVV.

J is TRBJ2-1 and V is TRBV28; 8 bases are shared with TRBD2. Germline V gene lookup returns CDR1 MDHEN and CDR2 SYDVKM. The CDR3 extends over 15 amino acids. The V segment lost 3 bases and the J segment 6 bases; nucleotides outside the gene matches: 7. CDR3 bases: TGTGCCAGCAGTTTGGGCGGGAGGATTACCAATGAGCAGTTCTTC. Translating it yields CASSLGGRITNEQFF.

This sequence joins TRBV27 and TRBJ1-2; TRBD1 might be the D (5 bases). Germline V gene lookup returns CDR1 MNHEY and CDR2 SMNVEV (reference sequence). The CDR3 runs to 13 residues. V lost 6 bases and J lost 4, with 12 bases in between. CDR3 region: CASSFRAGYGYTF. The CDR3 region has the DNA TGTGCCAGCAGCTTCAGGGCAGGCTATGGCTACACCTTC.

The rearrangement links TRBV19 to TRBJ1-2, with D perhaps matching TRBD1 (5 bases). The V gene's germline CDR1 is LNHDA and CDR2 SQIVND (reference sequence). V lost 3 bases and J 4 bases, leaving 12 bases between the germline ends. The CDR3 has 14 residues. In DNA, the CDR3 is TGTGCCAGTAGTATTGGGTTTGGGGCCTATGGCTACACCTTC. This encodes CASSIGFGAYGYTF.

This chain joins TRBV5-1 and TRBJ2-3; D is unresolved. The CDR3 is made up of 14 amino acids. Trimming pared 0 bases from V and 4 bases from J, leaving 9 bases between. Per the germline V gene, CDR1 is SGHRS and CDR2 is YFSETQ. CDR3 coding DNA: TGCGCCAGCAGCTTGGACGCTGGGCCAGATACGCAGTATTTT. This translates into CASSLDAGPDTQYF.

This chain joins TRBV6-1 and TRBJ2-1, with TRBD2 matching over 9 bases. Germline V gives CDR1 MNHNS, CDR2 SASEGT. V gave up 7 bases and J gave up 1 base; unmatched junction bases: 5. The CDR3 consists of 15 residues. CDR3 nucleotide sequence: TGTGCCAGCACCCGAAGCGGGGGGTCCTACAATGAGCAGTTCTTC. This codes for CASTRSGGSYNEQFF.

This clone was detected a few times. The rearrangement uses TRBV7-3 and TRBJ2-4; 9 bases are shared with TRBD1. Germline CDR1 and CDR2: SGHTA and FQGTGA. The J segment lost 3 bases and the V segment lost 2 bases, leaving 14 bases of the junction unmatched. The CDR3 consists of 19 residues. Here the CDR3 DNA reads TGTGCCAGCAGCTTACGCGCCCCGGGACAGGGACAAGGCAAAAACATTCAGTACTTC. Translating it yields CASSLRAPGQGQGKNIQYF.

This clone has a handful of counts. Distinct nucleotide sequences in the sample also encode this CDR3. The chain uses TRBV9 and TRBJ2-2, with TRBD2 matching 8 bases. Trimming took 1 base from V and 5 from J; bases not matched to a gene: 7. Per the germline V gene, CDR1 is SGDLS and CDR2 is YYNGEE. The CDR3 covers 16 residues. In nucleotides, the CDR3 is TGTGCCAGCAGCGTAACTAGCGGAGGGAGGACCGGGGAGCTGTTTTTT. Translated: CASSVTSGGRTGELFF.

The chain uses TRBV19 and TRBJ1-5; D ambiguous. CDR1 is LNHDA and CDR2 is SQIVND in the germline V gene (reference sequence). The CDR3 loop spans 12 amino acids. V was trimmed by 7 bases and J by 4 bases, leaving 8 bases between them. CDR3 in amino acids: CASTTFNQPQHF. The CDR3 bases are TGTGCCAGTACCACATTTAATCAGCCCCAGCATTTT.

The V call is TRBV7-2, the J call TRBJ1-5; 7 nucleotides line up with TRBD1. The germline V gene encodes CDR1 SGHTA and CDR2 FQGNSA. The trim removed 4 bases at V and 2 bases at J, leaving 2 bases unmatched. This CDR3 has 14 amino acids. In DNA, the CDR3 is TGTGCCAGCAGCTATGGACAGGGCAATCAGCCCCAGCATTTT. Translating gives CASSYGQGNQPQHF.

CDR3 in DNA: TGTGCCATCAGTGGGGCCCAGACTAGCGGGAGAGGGACGGACGAGCAGTACTTC. As protein: CAISGAQTSGRGTDEQYF. This rearrangement joins TRBV10-3 to TRBJ2-7, with 12 bases matching TRBD2. Germline CDR1 and CDR2: ENHRY and SYGVKD. V shed 4 bases, J shed 5 bases, and the junction held 15 bases outside the gene matches. The CDR3 spans 18 residues.

The chain has TRBV7-2 and TRBJ2-7, with D possibly TRBD1 on 5 matching bases. CDR1 and CDR2 (germline): SGHTA, FQGNSA. The CDR3 is 14 amino acids. Deletions cut 5 bases from V and 7 bases from J, with 18 bases between. CDR3 DNA: TGTGCCAGCAGCACCTGGGAAGGGGCAAGGGAGCAGTACTTC. Translated: CASSTWEGAREQYF.

The rearrangement links TRBV18 to TRBJ2-7, with a possible D match to TRBD1 (6 bases). Germline V gives CDR1 KGHSH, CDR2 LQKENI. The CDR3 consists of 13 residues. V was pared by 6 bases and J by 4 bases, with 13 bases between. The CDR3 is CASSTGQSYEQYF. The CDR3 nucleotides read TGTGCCAGCTCCACTGGACAGTCATACGAGCAGTACTTC.

This CDR3 reads CASSETSEEETQYF. The CDR3 DNA reads TGTGCCAGCAGTGAAACTAGCGAAGAAGAGACCCAGTACTTC. V gene TRBV2 combines with J gene TRBJ2-5; TRBD2 matches 7 bases. CDR1 and CDR2 from the germline V gene are SNHLY and FYNNEI. The CDR3 sequence is 14 residues long. V shed 2 bases and J 3 bases; nucleotides not matched to a gene: 3.